This T cell receptor beta chain was obtained from a study of T cell responses to AZD1222 COVID-19 vaccine. Study conclusions and caveats: Clonal diversity may have been underestimated, and the donors were mostly white British, with more females than males. Baseline seropositivity characterized only 5 or 6 AZD1222 recipients. Along spike, vaccine-associated CD4 TCRs were found throughout, with dominance at 160-218 and 743-854. Only after the peak T cell response were repertoires sampled.

TCRdb keeps only in-frame clones here, not all; method: immunoSEQ multiplex PCR. This table has approximately 150,000 clones, more than 70% appearing once. This CDR3 has 11 residues. Germline V lookup: CDR1 SGHNT, CDR2 YYREEE (reference sequence). Trimming left V 5 bases short and J 3 bases short, with 6 bases between. Turning to this clone: As yet, its antigen is unknown.

This sequence originates from an adult in good health. The chain carries TRBV5-4 and TRBJ2-7; D gene uncertain. The source material was peripheral blood, sampled on day 0 of MenACWY control vaccination. CDR3 nucleotides: TGTGCCAGCAGTAGGGACTACGAGCAGTACTTC. This codes for CASSRDYEQYF.